This paragraph reports one T cell receptor beta chain. What it binds is not known. Trimming removed 0 bases from V and 4 bases from J; junction bases left unmatched: 6. The CDR3 is made up of 17 amino acids. Germline assignment: CDR1 MGHRA and CDR2 YSYEKL. This entry comes from a study of cytomegalovirus exposure and HLA in healthy donors. Whole-study findings and limits: Most TCR sequences proved rare, with some public TCRs found in many donors. Published work reported that the classifier diagnosed cytomegalovirus status with high specificity and sensitivity.

At collection, donors were nominally healthy, but unrecorded immune exposures were probable. It was with 60 Vbeta and 13 Jbeta primers that the PCR ran. Generated by immunoSEQ multiplex PCR, the TCRdb table keeps only in-frame clones and is missing some. The sample holds some 100,000 clones, around 76% seen once. The sample consisted of PBMCs. V usage is TRBV4-1 and J usage is TRBJ2-2, with 9 bases lining up with TRBD2. The sequence came from a woman in her fifties or sixties in good health and CMV-seropositive. CDR3 nucleotides: TGCGCCAGCAGCCAAGAGCGTCTAGCGGGGATCACCGGGGAGCTGTTTTTT. This codes for CASSQERLAGITGELFF.